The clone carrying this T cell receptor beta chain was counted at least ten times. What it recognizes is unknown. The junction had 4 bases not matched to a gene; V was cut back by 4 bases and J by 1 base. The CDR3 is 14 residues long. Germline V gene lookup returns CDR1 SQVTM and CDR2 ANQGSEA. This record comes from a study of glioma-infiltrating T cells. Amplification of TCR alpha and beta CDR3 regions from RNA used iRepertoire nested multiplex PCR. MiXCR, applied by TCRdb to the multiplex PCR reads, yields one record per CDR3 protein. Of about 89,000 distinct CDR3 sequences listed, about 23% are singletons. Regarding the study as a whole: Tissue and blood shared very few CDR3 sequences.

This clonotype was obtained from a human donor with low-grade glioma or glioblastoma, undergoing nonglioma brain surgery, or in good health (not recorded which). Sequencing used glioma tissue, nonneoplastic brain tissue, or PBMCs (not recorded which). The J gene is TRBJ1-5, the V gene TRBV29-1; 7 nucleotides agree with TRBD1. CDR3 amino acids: CSVAAGGSNQPQHF. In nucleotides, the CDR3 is TGCAGCGTTGCTGCAGGGGGGAGCAATCAGCCCCAGCATTTT.